This TCR beta chain was found in a study of blood T cell repertoires in COVID-19. Study information: Both acute and convalescent COVID-19 samples were obtained from the United States, Italy and Spain.

As handled by the study authors: Nucleated cell number was recorded as an estimate derived from reference gene primer amplification. TCRdb's table, derived via immunoSEQ multiplex PCR, lists solely in-frame clones and lacks some. V, J and clone size reflect that table, while D and trimming were determined from the DNA. The data contain about 210,000 clones, around 88% of them singletons. Germline loops: CDR1 SGHDT, CDR2 YYEEEE. The germline V and J ends were trimmed by 0 bases and 7 bases, with 13 bases remaining between them. The CDR3 sequence is 14 residues long. This clonotype was sampled from a woman in her 50s with acute or convalescent COVID-19. The sample was peripheral blood. J is TRBJ1-1 and V is TRBV5-6; possible D gene TRBD1, 5 bases. The CDR3: CASSLVGAGCEAFF. CDR3 in DNA: TGTGCCAGCAGCTTGGTTGGGGCAGGGTGTGAAGCTTTCTTT.